The T cell receptor beta chain under discussion was sequenced for a study of CD8 T cells in ankylosing spondylitis. Broader study findings: It appeared that ankylosing spondylitis blood was characterized by a TCR beta motif of fewer than ten highly homologous variants.

The sample holds a few counts of this clonotype. The target antigen is unknown. TCRdb reprocessed the 5' RACE reads via MiXCR and lists one record per CDR3 protein. The data hold almost 400,000 distinct CDR3 sequences, with 20% to 25% observed a single time. The germline CDR1 and CDR2 sequences are SGHRS and YFSETQ. The CDR3 is 14 residues long. With V trimmed by 3 bases and J by 4 bases, 2 bases remained unmatched. Sequenced sample: blood, either unsorted or a sorted T cell fraction (not recorded which). J is TRBJ2-2 and V is TRBV5-1; 8 bases agree with TRBD1. The receptor's source is a male donor with ankylosing spondylitis. In DNA form, the CDR3 reads TGCGCCAGCAGCTCCAGGGGGCTCACCGGGGAGCTGTTTTTT. This encodes CASSSRGLTGELFF.